These 18 T cell receptor beta chains share one sample of origin, sequenced in a study of blood T cells in healthy people across ages. Together with a sample-barcoded 5' primer, a J-beta primer mix was included in a second PCR lasting roughly 6 to 12 cycles. From the 5' RACE reads, TCRdb called clonotypes with MiXCR, one entry per CDR3 protein. The sample carries 1.8 million or so distinct CDR3 sequences, 35% to 50% recorded once. Material: blood. The receptors were gathered from a human donor in good health.

This chain links TRBV20-1 with TRBJ1-2; TRBD1 matches at 7 bases. There are 15 residues in the CDR3. The trim removed 3 bases at V and 5 bases at J, leaving 12 bases unmatched. Germline CDR1 reads DFQATT; CDR2 reads SNEGSKA (reference sequence). For the CDR3, the DNA is TGCAGTGCTAGGAAGGCGGACAGGTTGTCTTATGGCTACACCTTC. Encoded protein: CSARKADRLSYGYTF.

As regards this clonotype: One end of the junction is discordant with germline, which a read error may explain. V and J are TRBV5-1 and TRBJ2-7; D is unclear. Looked up from germline, CDR1 is SGHRS and CDR2 is YFSETQ. The CDR3 has 13 amino acids. The chain's CDR3 is CTSSLEQSYEQYF. The DNA for the CDR3 is TGCACCAGCAGCTTGGAACAGTCCTACGAGCAGTACTTC.

This chain links TRBV27 with TRBJ1-1; no clear D. Trimming removed 5 bases from V and 1 base from J, with 11 bases in between. CDR1 is MNHEY and CDR2 is SMNVEV in the germline V gene (reference sequence). The CDR3 extends over 14 amino acids. CDR3 residues: CASSGRYRNTEAFF. The DNA for the CDR3 is TGTGCCAGCAGTGGAAGGTACAGGAACACTGAAGCTTTCTTT.

This clonotype appeared a few times. The rearrangement links TRBV5-5 to TRBJ2-3, with D perhaps being TRBD1 or TRBD2 (5 bases each). Trimming cost V 1 base and J 1 base, with 7 bases left between them. Germline CDR1 is SGHKS and CDR2 is YYEKEE (reference sequence). The CDR3 is 14 residues long. Here the CDR3 reads CASSLWDGTDTQYF. The CDR3 DNA reads as TGTGCCAGCAGCTTGTGGGACGGCACAGATACGCAGTATTTT. The full variable domain, with the rest looked up from reference TRBV5-5 and TRBJ2-3, is DAGVTQSPTHLIKTRGQQVTLRCSPISGHKSVSWYQQVLGQGPQFIFQYYEKEERGRGNFPDRFSARQFPNYSSELNVNALLLGDSALYLCASSLWDGTDTQYFGPGTRLTVL.

The chain couples TRBV20-1 to TRBJ2-1; the D is unclear. The V and J ends lost 4 bases and 0 bases respectively, with 10 bases between them. The germline CDR1 and CDR2 sequences are DFQATT and SNEGSKA (reference sequence). This CDR3 is built from 14 residues. CDR3 loop: CSATGLSSYNEQFF. CDR3 DNA sequence: TGCAGTGCTACGGGCCTTAGCTCCTACAATGAGCAGTTCTTC.

Only one count was recorded for this clonotype. This chain joins TRBV27 and TRBJ1-5; D possibly corresponds to TRBD1 (5 bases). The CDR3 consists of 16 residues. The V gene's germline CDR1 is MNHEY and CDR2 SMNVEV (reference sequence). Trimming removed 1 base at V and 2 bases at J, with 12 bases between. CDR3 sequence (DNA): TGTGCCAGCAGTTTATGGGGTGGGGGTGGCAATCAGCCCCAGCATTTT. This codes for CASSLWGGGGNQPQHF.

J is TRBJ2-1 and V is TRBV7-9, with TRBD2 matching 7 bases. The germline CDR1 and CDR2 sequences are SEHNR and FQNEAQ (reference sequence). The J segment lost 7 bases and the V segment lost 2 bases, leaving 8 bases of the junction unmatched. This CDR3 spans 15 amino acids. This chain's CDR3 is CASSLMRLAGNEQFF. In DNA form, the CDR3 reads TGTGCCAGCAGCTTAATGAGACTAGCTGGGAATGAGCAGTTCTTC.

The rearrangement joins TRBV20-1 to TRBJ2-1; D not resolved. Germline V gives CDR1 DFQATT, CDR2 SNEGSKA (reference sequence). The CDR3 consists of 11 residues. V was trimmed by 3 bases and J by 5 bases, leaving 5 bases between them. The CDR3 loop reads CSASQNNEQFF. DNA for the CDR3: TGCAGTGCTAGCCAGAACAATGAGCAGTTCTTC.

This clonotype was observed a few times. V gene TRBV6-2 or TRBV6-3 combines with J gene TRBJ1-5; perhaps TRBD1 as D (5 bases). Germline V lookup: CDR1 MNHEY, CDR2 SVGEGT. The CDR3 has 12 residues. The V end lost 5 bases, the J end lost 7 bases, and 9 bases lay between the germline ends. The CDR3 nucleotides read TGTGCCAGCAGTGACAGTTTGCAGCCCCAGCATTTT. Translated: CASSDSLQPQHF.

The chain carries TRBV7-2 and TRBJ1-5; D gene unclear. CDR3 size: 13 residues. Germline V gene data show CDR1 as SGHTA and CDR2 as FQGNSA. V was pared by 5 bases and J by 6 bases, with 11 bases between. Here the CDR3 DNA reads TGTGCCAGCAGCCCACGGGTGGCTCAGCCCCAGCATTTT. It specifies CASSPRVAQPQHF.

The chain combines TRBV7-9 with TRBJ1-4, with D unclear. With 3 bases removed from V and 8 bases from J, the gap between germline ends came to 7 bases. The CDR3 extends over 12 amino acids. The germline CDR1 and CDR2 sequences are SEHNR and FQNEAQ (reference sequence). CDR3 DNA sequence: TGTGCCAGCAGCTTGTGGGAAGAAAAACTGTTTTTT. Translating gives CASSLWEEKLFF. The entire variable domain, with the rest obtained from reference TRBV7-9 and TRBJ1-4, is as follows: DTGVSQNPRHKITKRGQNVTFRCDPISEHNRLYWYRQTLGQGPEFLTYFQNEAQLEKSRLLSDRFSAERPKGSFSTLEIQRTEQGDSAMYLCASSLWEEKLFFGSGTQLSVL.

The gene calls are TRBV9 and TRBJ2-2; 7 bases are a match to TRBD1. V shed 0 bases, J shed 0 bases, and the junction held 2 bases outside the gene matches. From germline, CDR1 is SGDLS and CDR2 YYNGEE. The CDR3 loop spans 16 amino acids. The DNA of the CDR3 is TGTGCCAGCAGCGTAGGGGGGACAGCGAACACCGGGGAGCTGTTTTTT. Translated: CASSVGGTANTGELFF.

The V call is TRBV6-6, the J call TRBJ1-1; 8 positions agree with TRBD1. Germline-derived CDR1 and CDR2 are MNHNY and SVGAGI (reference sequence). The ends lost 6 bases at V and 3 bases at J; junction bases unmatched: 6. The CDR3 has 14 residues. This CDR3 is CASREDRGYTEAFF. CDR3 DNA sequence: TGTGCCAGCAGGGAAGACAGGGGATACACTGAAGCTTTCTTT.

This chain links TRBV20-1 with TRBJ2-5; a weak D match, TRBD1 (5 bases). The germline V gene has CDR1 DFQATT and CDR2 SNEGSKA (reference sequence). The ends were cut back, 4 bases at V and 5 bases at J, with 11 bases in the middle. This CDR3 is built from 12 residues. This chain's CDR3 is CSANSGWETQYF. CDR3 in DNA: TGCAGTGCTAATTCAGGGTGGGAGACCCAGTACTTC.

This rearrangement joins TRBV5-1 to TRBJ2-1; tentatively, D is TRBD1 (5 bases). Germline V gene sequence: CDR1 SGHRS, CDR2 YFSETQ. The length of the CDR3 is 14 residues. V dropped 4 bases and J dropped 0 bases, with 8 bases sitting between them. The CDR3 here is CASSRQHSYNEQFF. The CDR3 coding sequence is TGCGCCAGCAGCCGACAGCACTCCTACAATGAGCAGTTCTTC. Drawing the rest from reference TRBV5-1 and TRBJ2-1, the complete variable domain is KAGVTQTPRYLIKTRGQQVTLSCSPISGHRSVSWYQQTPGQGLQFLFEYFSETQRNKGNFPGRFSGRQFSNSRSEMNVSTLELGDSALYLCASSRQHSYNEQFFGPGTRLTVL.

The chain couples TRBV9 to TRBJ2-1; 7 bases are a match to TRBD1. This CDR3 has 15 residues. Germline CDR1 is SGDLS and CDR2 is YYNGEE. The trim removed 4 bases at V and 5 bases at J, leaving 9 bases unmatched. The DNA of the CDR3 is TGTGCCAGCAGCCGACAGGGAGAAAGTCACAATGAGCAGTTCTTC. It translates to CASSRQGESHNEQFF.

This chain joins TRBV12-3 or TRBV12-4 and TRBJ1-2, with a weak D call TRBD1 (6 bases). CDR3 length: 12 amino acids. Trimming took off 8 bases at V and 4 bases at J, with 11 bases between the two ends. The CDR3 region is CASGGRVYGYTF. For the CDR3, the DNA is TGTGCCAGCGGGGGGCGCGTCTATGGCTACACCTTC.

This clonotype showed up many times. The J gene is TRBJ2-3, the V gene TRBV7-2; D remains ambiguous. The germline V gene has CDR1 SGHTA and CDR2 FQGNSA. V was cut by 4 bases and J by 4 bases, with 6 bases left in between. This CDR3 comprises 12 residues. The CDR3 sequence: CASSSLSDTQYF. The DNA of the CDR3 is TGTGCCAGCAGCTCACTGTCAGATACGCAGTATTTT.